This TCR beta chain was identified during a study of blood T cell repertoires in COVID-19. V lost 5 bases and J lost 6, with 11 bases in between. In germline, CDR1 is SGHNT, CDR2 YENEEA. The CDR3 loop spans 13 amino acids. The repertoire was sequenced with immunoSEQ multiplex PCR; TCRdb's copy has only in-frame clones and lacks some. The repertoire has 50,000 to 70,000 clones, approximately 83% of them found once; the top ten carry roughly a tenth. The sample comprised peripheral blood. The chain recombines TRBV11-3 with TRBJ2-1; TRBD2 is a possible D gene (5 bases). This TCR was sampled from a man at least 80 years old with COVID-19, enrolled during active disease. The CDR3 loop is CASSTGVGNEQFF. The CDR3 region has the DNA TGTGCCAGCAGCACCGGGGTGGGCAATGAGCAGTTCTTC.